A single sample is the source of the 14 T cell receptor beta chains below, sequenced in a study of T cell repertoires in cytomegalovirus infection. TCRdb reanalysed the reads using MiXCR and keeps one entry per CDR3 protein. The table records about 130,000 distinct CDR3 sequences, under 30% of them present only once. These TCRs' antigens remain unknown. Material for sequencing was PBMCs, sequenced either directly or after in vitro stimulation (not recorded which). The receptors originated from a human donor in good health (CMV status not recorded). Some clones in this sample may be carry-over from other donors' samples.

This chain links TRBV20-1 with TRBJ2-1; TRBD1 aligns across 8 bases. With 6 bases clipped from V and 6 bases from J, the junction kept 10 bases outside the gene matches. Germline V gives CDR1 DFQATT, CDR2 SNEGSKA (reference sequence). This CDR3 is built from 14 residues. The CDR3 region has the DNA TGCAGTGCATCCGACAGGGGCCGTGGCAATGAGCAGTTCTTC. The encoded protein is CSASDRGRGNEQFF.

This clonotype occurred many times. The V and J genes are TRBV7-2 and TRBJ1-1, with D tentatively TRBD1 (6 bases). The length of the CDR3 is 13 residues. Trimming shortened V by 2 bases and J by 5 bases, and 9 bases separated the two germline ends. CDR1 and CDR2 from the germline V gene are SGHTA and FQGNSA. The CDR3 here is CASSLTGSTEAFF. The CDR3, as DNA: TGTGCCAGCAGCTTAACAGGGTCAACTGAAGCTTTCTTT.

Many counts were recorded for this clonotype. This CDR3 reads CASSFTHTDTQYF. The CDR3 bases are TGTGCCAGCAGCTTCACTCACACAGATACGCAGTATTTT. The genes are TRBV7-2 and TRBJ2-3; D is ambiguous. Germline loops: CDR1 SGHTA, CDR2 FQGNSA. This CDR3 is 13 amino acids long. Trimming cost V 3 bases and J 2 bases, with 6 bases left between them.

This clonotype was observed a handful of times. The chain employs TRBV5-1 and TRBJ2-4, with D possibly TRBD2 on 6 matching bases. Trimming shortened V by 4 bases and J by 0 bases, and 17 bases separated the two germline ends. Germline V gives CDR1 SGHRS, CDR2 YFSETQ. The length of the CDR3 is 17 residues. This chain's CDR3 is CASSAGTGLLAKNIQYF. The CDR3 nucleotides read TGCGCCAGCAGCGCGGGAACAGGTCTCCTAGCCAAAAACATTCAGTACTTC.

The chain has TRBV20-1 and TRBJ2-1; TRBD2 matches at 9 bases. After removal of 0 bases from V and 0 bases from J, the junction contained 9 bases not matched to a gene. Germline V gives CDR1 DFQATT, CDR2 SNEGSKA (reference sequence). The CDR3 length is 18 residues. CDR3 nucleotides: TGCAGTGCTAGAGATTTCGCTAGCGGGATTAGCTCCTACAATGAGCAGTTCTTC. Encoded protein: CSARDFASGISSYNEQFF.

The sample holds a few counts of this clonotype. The J gene is TRBJ1-1, the V gene TRBV6-1; D is unclear. Trimming shortened V by 8 bases and J by 2 bases, and 9 bases separated the two germline ends. This CDR3 has 12 residues. Germline CDR1 MNHNS, CDR2 SASEGT. CDR3 residues: CASFQINTEAFF. CDR3 sequence (DNA): TGTGCCAGCTTTCAGATCAACACTGAAGCTTTCTTT.

V is TRBV14 and J is TRBJ1-4, with TRBD1 matching over 11 bases. Per the germline V gene, CDR1 is SGHDN and CDR2 is FVKESK. With V trimmed by 4 bases and J by 0 bases, 1 base remained unmatched. The CDR3 is made up of 16 amino acids. This chain's CDR3 is CASSRTGGATNEKLFF. CDR3 coding DNA: TGTGCCAGCAGCCGGACAGGGGGCGCAACTAATGAAAAACTGTTTTTT.

The J gene is TRBJ2-4, the V gene TRBV7-2, with D tentatively TRBD1 (6 bases). The germline V gene has CDR1 SGHTA and CDR2 FQGNSA. The CDR3 is 20 amino acids. Trimming removed 5 bases at V and 0 bases at J, with 26 bases between. CDR3 coding DNA: TGTGCCAGCAGCAATAGAAAGGGACAACGACACCCCGTAGCCAAAAACATTCAGTACTTC. It yields the protein CASSNRKGQRHPVAKNIQYF.

The chain is built from TRBV12-3 or TRBV12-4 and TRBJ2-5, with TRBD1 matching over 11 bases. V gave up 5 bases and J gave up 7 bases; unmatched junction bases: 6. The CDR3 is 14 amino acids. The CDR3 reads CASSPGQGARTQYF. The CDR3 bases are TGTGCCAGCAGTCCAGGACAGGGGGCGCGGACCCAGTACTTC.

The genes are TRBV7-9 and TRBJ2-3; 9 bases are shared with TRBD1. Germline V gives CDR1 SEHNR, CDR2 FQNEAQ (reference sequence). The CDR3 is 16 residues long. V lost 5 bases and J lost 4; bases outside the gene matches: 10. The CDR3 nucleotides are TGTGCCAGCAGCCAAATTCGGGGACAGGGTTCAGATACGCAGTATTTT. Translating it yields CASSQIRGQGSDTQYF. Full variable domain (rest looked up from reference TRBV7-9 and TRBJ2-3): DTGVSQNPRHKITKRGQNVTFRCDPISEHNRLYWYRQTLGQGPEFLTYFQNEAQLEKSRLLSDRFSAERPKGSFSTLEIQRTEQGDSAMYLCASSQIRGQGSDTQYFGPGTRLTVL.

This clonotype has a handful of counts. The V call is TRBV9, the J call TRBJ2-7, with 12 bases fitting TRBD1. V shed 4 bases, J shed 4 bases, and the junction held 3 bases outside the gene matches. The CDR3 loop spans 14 amino acids. Germline CDR1 SGDLS, CDR2 YYNGEE. CDR3 region: CASSPGQGAYEQYF. The DNA for the CDR3 is TGTGCCAGCAGCCCGGGACAGGGGGCTTACGAGCAGTACTTC.

This chain joins TRBV20-1 and TRBJ2-7; 9 positions agree with TRBD2. Per germline, CDR1 DFQATT and CDR2 SNEGSKA (reference sequence). The CDR3 consists of 15 residues. The V and J ends lost 3 bases and 6 bases, in that order; junction bases with no gene match: 12. Here the CDR3 reads CSARRRGGRASEQYF. In DNA, the CDR3 is TGCAGTGCTAGGCGACGAGGCGGGAGGGCCTCCGAGCAGTACTTC.

The chain combines TRBV27 with TRBJ2-5; 8 bases align to TRBD1. The CDR3 loop spans 16 amino acids. V was pared by 3 bases and J by 2 bases, with 8 bases of the junction left unmatched. Germline V gene lookup returns CDR1 MNHEY and CDR2 SMNVEV (reference sequence). The CDR3 is CASSFSGQAIQETQYF. DNA for the CDR3: TGTGCCAGCAGTTTCTCGGGACAGGCCATACAAGAGACCCAGTACTTC.

This rearrangement joins TRBV11-3 to TRBJ2-1, with 7 bases that match TRBD2. Germline V gives CDR1 SGHNT, CDR2 YENEEA. V gave up 5 bases and J gave up 5 bases; unmatched junction bases: 9. This CDR3 is built from 15 residues. The CDR3 spells CASSPQREGNNEQFF. DNA for the CDR3: TGTGCCAGCAGCCCTCAGAGGGAGGGAAACAATGAGCAGTTCTTC.